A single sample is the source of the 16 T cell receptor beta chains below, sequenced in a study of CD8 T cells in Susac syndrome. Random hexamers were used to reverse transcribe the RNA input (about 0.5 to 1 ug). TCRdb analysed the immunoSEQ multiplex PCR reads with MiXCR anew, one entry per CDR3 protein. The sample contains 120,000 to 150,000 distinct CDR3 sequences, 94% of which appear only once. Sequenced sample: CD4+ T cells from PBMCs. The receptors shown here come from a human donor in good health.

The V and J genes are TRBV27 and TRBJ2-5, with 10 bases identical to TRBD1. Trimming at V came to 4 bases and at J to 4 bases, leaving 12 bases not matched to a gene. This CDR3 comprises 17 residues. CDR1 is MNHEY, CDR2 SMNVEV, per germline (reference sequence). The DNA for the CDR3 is TGTGCCAGCAGTTCGCTGGGACAGGGGAGAAGTGGAGAGACCCAGTACTTC. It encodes CASSSLGQGRSGETQYF.

The CDR3 region is CASSPGQGAQNTEAFF. The CDR3 DNA reads TGCGCCAGCAGCCCAGGACAGGGGGCCCAGAACACTGAAGCTTTCTTT. V usage is TRBV5-1 and J usage is TRBJ1-1; the match to TRBD1 covers 11 bases. V gave up 4 bases and J gave up 1 base; unmatched junction bases: 6. CDR3 length: 16 residues. Per the germline V gene, CDR1 is SGHRS and CDR2 is YFSETQ.

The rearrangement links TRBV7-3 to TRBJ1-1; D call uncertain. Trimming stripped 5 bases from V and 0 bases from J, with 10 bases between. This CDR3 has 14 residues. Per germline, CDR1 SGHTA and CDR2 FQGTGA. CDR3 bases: TGTGCCAGCAGCCCCGACGTAATGAACACTGAAGCTTTCTTT. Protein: CASSPDVMNTEAFF.

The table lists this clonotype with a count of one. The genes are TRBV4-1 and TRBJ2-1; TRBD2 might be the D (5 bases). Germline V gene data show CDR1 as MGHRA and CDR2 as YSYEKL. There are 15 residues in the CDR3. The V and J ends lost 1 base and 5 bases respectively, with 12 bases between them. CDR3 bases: TGCGCCAGCAGCCAAGTTGCTGGGAGCCACAATGAGCAGTTCTTC. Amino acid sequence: CASSQVAGSHNEQFF.

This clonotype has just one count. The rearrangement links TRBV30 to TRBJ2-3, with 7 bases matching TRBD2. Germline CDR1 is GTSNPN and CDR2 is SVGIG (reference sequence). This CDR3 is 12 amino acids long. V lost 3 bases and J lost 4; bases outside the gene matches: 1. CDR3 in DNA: TGTGCCTGGAGAGCGGGGTCAGATACGCAGTATTTT. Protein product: CAWRAGSDTQYF.

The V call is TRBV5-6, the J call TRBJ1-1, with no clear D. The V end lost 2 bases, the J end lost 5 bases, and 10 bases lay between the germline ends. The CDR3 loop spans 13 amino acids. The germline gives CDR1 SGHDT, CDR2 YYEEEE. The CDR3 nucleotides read TGTGCCAGCAGCTTTGGAGGAGCTACTGAAGCTTTCTTT. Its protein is CASSFGGATEAFF.

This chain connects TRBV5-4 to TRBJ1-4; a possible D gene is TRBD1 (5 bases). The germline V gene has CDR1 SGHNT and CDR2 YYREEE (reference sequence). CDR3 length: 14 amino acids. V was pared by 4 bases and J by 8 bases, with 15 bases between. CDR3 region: CASSQTGLREKLFF. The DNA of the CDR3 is TGTGCCAGCAGCCAGACGGGGCTTAGGGAAAAACTGTTTTTT.

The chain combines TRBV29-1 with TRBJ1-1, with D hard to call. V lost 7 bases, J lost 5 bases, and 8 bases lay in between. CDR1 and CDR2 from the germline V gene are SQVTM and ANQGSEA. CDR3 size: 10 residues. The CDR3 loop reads CSAWRTEAFF. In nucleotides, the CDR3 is TGCAGCGCCTGGAGGACTGAAGCTTTCTTT.

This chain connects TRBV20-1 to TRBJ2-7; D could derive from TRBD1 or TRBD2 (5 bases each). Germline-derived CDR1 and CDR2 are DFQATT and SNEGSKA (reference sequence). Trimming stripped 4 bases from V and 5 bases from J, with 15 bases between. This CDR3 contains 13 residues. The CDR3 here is CSANQGPPHEQYF. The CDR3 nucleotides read TGCAGTGCTAACCAGGGACCTCCCCACGAGCAGTACTTC.

CDR3 amino acids: CAWRKVGGSSGANVLTF. CDR3 in DNA: TGTGCCTGGAGAAAGGTGGGGGGAAGCTCTGGGGCCAACGTCCTGACTTTC. This chain links TRBV30 with TRBJ2-6; the D gene is possibly TRBD2 (6 bases). V was shortened by 3 bases and J by 0 bases, with 15 bases between the two germline ends. CDR1 and CDR2 from the germline V gene are GTSNPN and SVGIG (reference sequence). The length of the CDR3 is 17 residues.

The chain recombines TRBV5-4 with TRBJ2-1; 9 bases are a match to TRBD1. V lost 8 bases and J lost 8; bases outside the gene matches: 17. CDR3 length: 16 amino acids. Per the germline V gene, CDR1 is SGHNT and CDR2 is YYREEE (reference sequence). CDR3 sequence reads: CASIDRGGPRGDEQFF. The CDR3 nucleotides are TGTGCCAGTATCGACAGGGGGGGCCCTAGGGGAGATGAGCAGTTCTTC.

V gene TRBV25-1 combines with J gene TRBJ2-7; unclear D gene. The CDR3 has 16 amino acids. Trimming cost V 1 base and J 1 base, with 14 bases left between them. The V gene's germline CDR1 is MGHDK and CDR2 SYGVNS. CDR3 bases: TGTGCCAGCAGTGAATTTAAAGGGTCCGAATCCTACGAGCAGTACTTC. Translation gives CASSEFKGSESYEQYF.

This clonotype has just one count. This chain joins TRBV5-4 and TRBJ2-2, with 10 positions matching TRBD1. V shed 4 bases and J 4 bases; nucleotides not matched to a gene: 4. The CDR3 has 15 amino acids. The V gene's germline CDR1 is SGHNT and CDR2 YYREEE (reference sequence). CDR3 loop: CASSPWTGGTGELFF. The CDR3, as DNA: TGTGCCAGCAGCCCCTGGACAGGGGGCACCGGGGAGCTGTTTTTT. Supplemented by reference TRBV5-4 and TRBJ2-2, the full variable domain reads ETGVTQSPTHLIKTRGQQVTLRCSSQSGHNTVSWYQQALGQGPQFIFQYYREEENGRGNFPPRFSGLQFPNYSSELNVNALELDDSALYLCASSPWTGGTGELFFGEGSRLTVL.

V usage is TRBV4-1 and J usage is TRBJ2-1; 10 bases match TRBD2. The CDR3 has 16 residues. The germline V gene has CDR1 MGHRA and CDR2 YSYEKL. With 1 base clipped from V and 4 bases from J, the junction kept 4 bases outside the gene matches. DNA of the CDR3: TGCGCCAGCAGCCAAGCAGGGACTAGCGCTTACAATGAGCAGTTCTTC. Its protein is CASSQAGTSAYNEQFF.

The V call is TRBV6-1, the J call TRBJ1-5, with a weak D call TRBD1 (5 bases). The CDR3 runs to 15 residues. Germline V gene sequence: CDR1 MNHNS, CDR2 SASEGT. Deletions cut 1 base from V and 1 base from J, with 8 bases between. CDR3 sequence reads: CASSEGRGSNQPQHF. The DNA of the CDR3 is TGTGCCAGCAGTGAAGGGAGGGGCAGCAATCAGCCCCAGCATTTT.

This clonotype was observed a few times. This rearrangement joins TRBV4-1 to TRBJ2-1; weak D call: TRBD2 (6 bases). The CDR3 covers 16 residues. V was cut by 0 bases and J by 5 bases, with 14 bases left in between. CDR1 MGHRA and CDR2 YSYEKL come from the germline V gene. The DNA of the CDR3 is TGCGCCAGCAGCCAAGAAGGAAGCGGGCTCAACAATGAGCAGTTCTTC. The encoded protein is CASSQEGSGLNNEQFF.